This TCR beta chain was recovered during a study of blood T cell repertoires in COVID-19. Study-level information: The United States, Italy and Spain were the sources of the acute and convalescent COVID-19 samples.

The V gene lost 3 bases and the J gene lost 5 bases, with 9 bases spanning the gap. CDR3 length: 12 amino acids. Germline CDR1 and CDR2: DFQATT and SNEGSKA (reference sequence). Method: immunoSEQ multiplex PCR; TCRdb's copy keeps in-frame clones and lacks some. The profile covers 90,000 to 110,000 clones, with 75% to 90% appearing a single time and around 1.1% taken by the ten largest. Material: peripheral blood. This chain connects TRBV20-1 to TRBJ2-3; no clear D gene. This clonotype originated in a human donor in a cohort sampled during active COVID-19. CDR3 in amino acids: CSASSLRDTQYF. DNA of the CDR3: TGCAGTGCTAGTAGTTTGCGAGATACGCAGTATTTT.